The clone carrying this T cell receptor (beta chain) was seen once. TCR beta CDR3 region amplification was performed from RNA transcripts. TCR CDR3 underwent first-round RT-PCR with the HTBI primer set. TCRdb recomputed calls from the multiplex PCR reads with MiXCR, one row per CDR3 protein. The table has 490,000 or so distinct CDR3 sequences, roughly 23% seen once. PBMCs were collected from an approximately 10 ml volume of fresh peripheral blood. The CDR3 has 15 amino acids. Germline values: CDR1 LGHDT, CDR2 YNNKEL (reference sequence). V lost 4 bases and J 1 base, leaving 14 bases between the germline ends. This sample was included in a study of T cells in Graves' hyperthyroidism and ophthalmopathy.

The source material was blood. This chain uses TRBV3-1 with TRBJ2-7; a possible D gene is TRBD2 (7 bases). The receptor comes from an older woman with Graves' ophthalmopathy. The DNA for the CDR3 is TGTGCCAGCAGCCCTGCGGGGGCGCGGTCCTACGAGCAGTACTTC. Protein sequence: CASSPAGARSYEQYF.